Presented here are 15 T cell receptor beta chains from one specimen sequenced in a study of CXCR3-negative and CXCR3-positive naive CD8 T cells. In preparing the TRB cDNA libraries, 5' RACE with UMI labels was used. TCRdb processed the 5' RACE reads again and assigns one entry to each CDR3 protein, with no DNA. In all, the sample yields about 84,000 distinct CDR3 sequences. Study-wide points: Hydrophobicity of TRB CDR3s was greater in CXCR3-positive naive cells than in CXCR3-negative naive cells.

These TCRs are of unknown antigen specificity. The sequenced sample was naive CXCR3+ CD8+ T cells from blood. Subset indicated: CD45RO-CCR7+CD27+CD95- naive CD8+ T cells expressing CXCR3 (TNR3+). These TCRs come from a human donor in good health. Some clones in this sample may be carry-over from other donors' samples.

The CDR3 protein is CSGSKADTYNEQFF. This chain links TRBV20-1 with TRBJ2-1; the TRBD2 assignment by TCRdb is unverifiable without DNA. CDR3 length: 14 amino acids. The V gene's germline CDR1 is DFQATT and CDR2 SNEGSKA (reference sequence).

This rearrangement joins TRBV3-1 to TRBJ2-1; TCRdb gives TRBD2 as the D gene, but with no DNA this cannot be confirmed. There are 17 residues in the CDR3. Germline V gene lookup returns CDR1 LGHDT and CDR2 YNNKEL (reference sequence). This CDR3 reads CASSHTWGLAVTNEQFF.

This sequence joins TRBV5-1 and TRBJ2-5; TCRdb indicates TRBD2, and absent DNA this call remains unverified. Germline CDR1 SGHRS, CDR2 YFSETQ. The length of the CDR3 is 16 residues. The CDR3 sequence is CASSLSRQGYQETQYF.

V gene TRBV14 combines with J gene TRBJ2-1; TCRdb selects TRBD2, and the lack of DNA leaves this call unchecked. CDR1 SGHDN and CDR2 FVKESK come from the germline V gene. The CDR3 sequence is 16 residues long. Here the CDR3 reads CASSQSGLAGSDEQFF.

The rearrangement joins TRBV4-1 to TRBJ1-1; there is no DNA to check the TCRdb D call of TRBD1. The V gene's germline CDR1 is MGHRA and CDR2 YSYEKL. The CDR3 is 13 amino acids. CDR3 in amino acids: CASSQEGEPKAFF.

V is TRBV28 and J is TRBJ2-1. CDR1 and CDR2 (germline): MDHEN, SYDVKM. CDR3 length: 12 residues. The CDR3 loop reads CASSLRLDEQFF.

The rearrangement joins TRBV12-3 or TRBV12-4 to TRBJ2-2; absent DNA, TCRdb's TRBD1 call cannot be checked. The CDR3 has 15 residues. The CDR3 sequence is CASNTGEVDTGELFF.

The rearrangement uses TRBV27 and TRBJ2-7; the TCRdb call, TRBD2, lacks DNA for checking. There are 15 residues in the CDR3. From germline, CDR1 is MNHEY and CDR2 SMNVEV (reference sequence). This chain's CDR3 is CASSRPLAGSYEQYF.

This chain joins TRBV20-1 and TRBJ2-5; TCRdb indicates TRBD1, and absent DNA this call remains unverified. Germline loops: CDR1 DFQATT, CDR2 SNEGSKA (reference sequence). The CDR3 extends over 14 amino acids. The CDR3 spells CSIPGAGELETQYF.

CDR3 in amino acids: CASRFRFVELTDTQYF. V is TRBV13 and J is TRBJ2-3; TCRdb's D gene call, TRBD2, goes unchecked for lack of DNA. Looked up from germline, CDR1 is PRHDT and CDR2 is FYEKMQ (reference sequence). The CDR3 has 16 residues.

V and J are TRBV12-3 or TRBV12-4 and TRBJ2-3; TCRdb lists TRBD2, though no DNA is available to test this call. CDR3 length: 18 residues. The CDR3 region is CASSLGAEGLAGMDTQYF.

The chain is built from TRBV4-1 and TRBJ2-2; TCRdb designates TRBD1, a call that cannot be tested without DNA. The CDR3 is 16 residues long. Germline CDR1 is MGHRA and CDR2 is YSYEKL. CDR3 loop: CASSQGSGAATGELFF.

The chain employs TRBV6-6 and TRBJ2-5; the D call of TRBD1 rests on TCRdb alone, since no DNA is present to check it. CDR3 size: 15 residues. Germline V gene lookup returns CDR1 MNHNY and CDR2 SVGAGI (reference sequence). The CDR3 sequence: CASSYATGGKETQYF.

The chain couples TRBV20-1 to TRBJ2-1. This CDR3 comprises 14 residues. CDR1 and CDR2 from the germline V gene are DFQATT and SNEGSKA (reference sequence). The CDR3 spells CSARDRLLGNEQFF.

The chain combines TRBV6-2 or TRBV6-3 with TRBJ1-1. This CDR3 contains 14 residues. Germline V gene sequence: CDR1 MNHEY, CDR2 SVGEGT. The CDR3 region is CASSLNNLATEAFF.